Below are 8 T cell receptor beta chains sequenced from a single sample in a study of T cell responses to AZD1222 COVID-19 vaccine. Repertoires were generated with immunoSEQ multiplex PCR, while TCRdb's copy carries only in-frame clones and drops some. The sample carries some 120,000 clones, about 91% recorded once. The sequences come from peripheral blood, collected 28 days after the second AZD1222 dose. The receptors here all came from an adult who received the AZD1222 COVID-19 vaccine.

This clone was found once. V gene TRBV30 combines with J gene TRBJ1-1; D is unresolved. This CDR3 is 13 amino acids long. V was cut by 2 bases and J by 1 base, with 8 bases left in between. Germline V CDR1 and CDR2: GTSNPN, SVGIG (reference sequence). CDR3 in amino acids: CAWSSGRNTEAFF. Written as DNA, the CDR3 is TGTGCCTGGAGTAGTGGCAGGAACACTGAAGCTTTCTTT.

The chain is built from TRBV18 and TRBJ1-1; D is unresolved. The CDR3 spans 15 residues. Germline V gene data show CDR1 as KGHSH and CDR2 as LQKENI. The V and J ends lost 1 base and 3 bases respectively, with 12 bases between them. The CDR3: CASSPRREWDTEAFF. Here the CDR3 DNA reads TGTGCCAGCTCACCACGGAGGGAGTGGGACACTGAAGCTTTCTTT.

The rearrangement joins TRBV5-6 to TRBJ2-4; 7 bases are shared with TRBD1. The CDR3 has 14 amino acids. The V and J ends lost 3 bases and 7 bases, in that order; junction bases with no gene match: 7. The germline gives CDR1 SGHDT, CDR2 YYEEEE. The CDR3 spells CASSSQGFGNIQYF. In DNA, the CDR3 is TGTGCCAGCAGCTCACAGGGGTTTGGGAACATTCAGTACTTC.

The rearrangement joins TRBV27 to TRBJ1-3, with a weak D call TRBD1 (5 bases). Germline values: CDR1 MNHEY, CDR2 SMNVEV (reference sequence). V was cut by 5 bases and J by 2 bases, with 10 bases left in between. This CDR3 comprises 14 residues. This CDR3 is CASSPGLPGNTIYF. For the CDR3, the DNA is TGTGCCAGCAGTCCGGGACTACCTGGAAACACCATATATTTT.

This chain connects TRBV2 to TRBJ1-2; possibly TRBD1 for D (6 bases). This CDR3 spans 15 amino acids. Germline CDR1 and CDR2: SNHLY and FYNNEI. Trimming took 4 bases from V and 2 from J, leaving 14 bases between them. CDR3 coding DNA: TGTGCCAGCAGTGGATACCAGGGGTCAAACTATGGCTACACCTTC. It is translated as CASSGYQGSNYGYTF. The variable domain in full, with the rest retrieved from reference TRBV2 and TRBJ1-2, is EPEVTQTPSHQVTQMGQEVILRCVPISNHLYFYWYRQILGQKVEFLVSFYNNEISEKSEIFDDQFSVERPDGSNFTLKIRSTKLEDSAMYFCASSGYQGSNYGYTFGSGTRLTVV.

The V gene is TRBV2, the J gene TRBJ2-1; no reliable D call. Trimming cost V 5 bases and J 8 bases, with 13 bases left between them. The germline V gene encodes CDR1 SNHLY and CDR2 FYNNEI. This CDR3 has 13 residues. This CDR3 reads CASSYLPMDEQFF. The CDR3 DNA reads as TGTGCCAGCAGTTACCTCCCTATGGATGAGCAGTTCTTC.

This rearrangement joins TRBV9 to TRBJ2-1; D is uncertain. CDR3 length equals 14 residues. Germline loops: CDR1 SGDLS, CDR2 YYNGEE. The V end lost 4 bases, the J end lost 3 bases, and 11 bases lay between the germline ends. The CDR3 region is CASSLRPNYNEQFF. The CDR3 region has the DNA TGTGCCAGCAGCTTACGACCGAACTACAATGAGCAGTTCTTC.

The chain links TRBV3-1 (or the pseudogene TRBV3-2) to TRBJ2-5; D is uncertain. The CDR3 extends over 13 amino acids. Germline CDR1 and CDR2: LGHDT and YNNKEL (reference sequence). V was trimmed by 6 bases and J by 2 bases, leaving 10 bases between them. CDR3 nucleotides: TGTGCCAGCAGACTCGAACCTCAAGAGACCCAGTACTTC. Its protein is CASRLEPQETQYF.